Each of the 29 T cell receptor beta chains below was sequenced from the same sample in a study of blood T cell repertoires in COVID-19. Using immunoSEQ multiplex PCR, the repertoire was profiled, and TCRdb retains in-frame clones only, with some absent. This table has approximately 260,000 clones, around 85% appearing once. The specimen was PBMCs or T cells enriched from blood (not recorded which). The receptors here all came from a woman aged 35 to 49 with acute COVID-19.

The CDR3 loop reads CASSIPGNEKLFF. In DNA form, the CDR3 reads TGTGCCAGTAGTATCCCGGGAAATGAAAAACTGTTTTTT. The chain employs TRBV19 and TRBJ1-4; no clear D. The germline gives CDR1 LNHDA, CDR2 SQIVND (reference sequence). Trimming removed 3 bases from V and 5 bases from J, with 7 bases in between. The CDR3 is 13 residues long.

The chain employs TRBV12-3 or TRBV12-4 and TRBJ2-7; 9 positions match TRBD1. CDR3 length equals 13 residues. J was trimmed by 3 bases and V by 6 bases; bases with no gene match: 3. The CDR3: CASSYRGLYEQYF. The CDR3 bases are TGTGCCAGCAGCTACAGGGGGCTCTACGAGCAGTACTTC.

This chain uses TRBV21-1 with TRBJ2-1; the DNA was not compared with TRBD1, the D call given in the table. TRBV21-1 is marked as a pseudogene. This CDR3 contains 16 residues. CDR3 sequence: CASSTWEATGYNEQFF. CDR3 coding DNA: TGTGCCAGCAGCACTTGGGAAGCGACAGGGTACAATGAGCAGTTCTTC.

The chain uses TRBV21-1 and TRBJ2-1; no DNA check was done on the table's D call, TRBD1. TRBV21-1 counts as a pseudogene. The CDR3 is 17 residues long. The CDR3 DNA is TGTGCCAGCAGCAAAGGAGTACGGACAGGAGTTTACAATGAGCAGTTCTTC. The encoded protein is CASSKGVRTGVYNEQFF.

The chain has TRBV27 and TRBJ2-2; D not resolved. V was pared by 6 bases and J by 1 base, with 12 bases between. The length of the CDR3 is 15 residues. Germline CDR1 reads MNHEY; CDR2 reads SMNVEV (reference sequence). The CDR3 DNA follows: TGTGCCAGCAGGGAAGGCCGGAGGAACACCGGGGAGCTGTTTTTT. Residues: CASREGRRNTGELFF.

This rearrangement joins TRBV28 to TRBJ2-7, with D perhaps matching TRBD1 (5 bases). This CDR3 is 14 amino acids long. Deletions cut 6 bases from V and 6 bases from J, with 18 bases between. Germline V gives CDR1 MDHEN, CDR2 SYDVKM. CDR3 sequence (DNA): TGTGCCAGCAGCCCGCCCCGGGCAGGGTTCGAGCAGTACTTC. It codes for CASSPPRAGFEQYF.

Here the CDR3 DNA reads TGTGCCAGCAGCTCGGGATCGGAAAACAATGAGCAGTTCTTC. Its translation: CASSSGSENNEQFF. The chain employs TRBV11-3 and TRBJ2-1, with D possibly TRBD2 on 5 matching bases. V was shortened by 4 bases and J by 5 bases, with 12 bases between the two germline ends. CDR1 is SGHNT, CDR2 YENEEA, per germline. This CDR3 is 14 amino acids long.

The rearrangement links TRBV4-1 to TRBJ2-1; TRBD1 aligns across 12 bases. The CDR3 is 15 amino acids. The V segment lost 3 bases and the J segment 8 bases; nucleotides outside the gene matches: 5. CDR1 MGHRA and CDR2 YSYEKL come from the germline V gene. The CDR3 loop is CASSHTGTGGDEQFF. The CDR3 coding sequence is TGCGCCAGCAGCCATACCGGGACAGGGGGCGATGAGCAGTTCTTC.

The rearrangement uses TRBV5-4 and TRBJ2-1; 7 positions match TRBD2. Germline CDR1 and CDR2: SGHNT and YYREEE (reference sequence). This CDR3 region has 15 residues. Trimming cost V 2 bases and J 4 bases; bases outside gene matches: 6. In DNA form, the CDR3 reads TGTGCCAGCAGCTTTGGCGGGAGAGGATACAATGAGCAGTTCTTC. As protein: CASSFGGRGYNEQFF.

This clone was picked up one time. This chain links TRBV12-5 with TRBJ2-2; 9 bases are shared with TRBD2. The CDR3 covers 14 residues. From germline, CDR1 is LGHNT and CDR2 FRNRAP. CDR3 residues: CAVWREGNTGELFF. In nucleotides, the CDR3 is TGTGCCGTATGGCGGGAGGGGAACACCGGGGAGCTGTTTTTT.

This clone turned up a few times. CDR3 coding DNA: TGCGGCGGTGGGCTCCTCGTCAGCTCCTACAATGAGCAGTTCTTC. Its protein product is CGGGLLVSSYNEQFF. The V call is TRBV29-1, the J call TRBJ2-1; D not certain. Germline CDR1 is SQVTM and CDR2 is ANQGSEA. The CDR3 sequence is 15 residues long.

V usage is TRBV2 and J usage is TRBJ2-7; TRBD1 matches 8 bases. There are 13 residues in the CDR3. Germline CDR1 and CDR2: SNHLY and FYNNEI. V shed 7 bases and J 2 bases; nucleotides not matched to a gene: 4. The DNA for the CDR3 is TGTGCCAGCACCCGGGACAGGACCTACGAGCAGTACTTC. Amino acids: CASTRDRTYEQYF. Combining the CDR3 with reference TRBV2 and TRBJ2-7 gives the whole variable domain EPEVTQTPSHQVTQMGQEVILRCVPISNHLYFYWYRQILGQKVEFLVSFYNNEISEKSEIFDDQFSVERPDGSNFTLKIRSTKLEDSAMYFCASTRDRTYEQYFGPGTRLTVT.

V gene TRBV29-1 combines with J gene TRBJ1-2, with 7 bases fitting TRBD1. The CDR3 loop spans 16 amino acids. Germline CDR1 SQVTM, CDR2 ANQGSEA. V shed 4 bases and J 2 bases; nucleotides not matched to a gene: 13. The CDR3 sequence is CSVVMGQRGINYGYTF. The CDR3 DNA sequence: TGCAGCGTTGTTATGGGACAGAGAGGTATCAACTATGGCTACACCTTC.

This clone was found a few times. The chain is built from TRBV29-1 and TRBJ1-1; possibly TRBD1 for D (5 bases). Deletions cut 7 bases from V and 1 base from J, with 13 bases between. The CDR3 consists of 13 residues. Per the germline V gene, CDR1 is SQVTM and CDR2 is ANQGSEA. The CDR3 nucleotides are TGCAGCGCCCGGAGGGGAGAGAACACTGAAGCTTTCTTT. It specifies CSARRGENTEAFF.

This chain joins TRBV7-2 and TRBJ2-1; 8 positions agree with TRBD2. Trimming removed 1 base from V and 7 bases from J; junction bases left unmatched: 6. The CDR3 covers 15 residues. CDR1 and CDR2 from the germline V gene are SGHTA and FQGNSA. The CDR3 here is CASSLGSSGLNEQFF. For the CDR3, the DNA is TGTGCCAGCAGCTTAGGTTCTAGCGGGTTAAATGAGCAGTTCTTC. Filled out from reference TRBV7-2 and TRBJ2-1, the complete variable domain reads GAGVSQSPSNKVTEKGKDVELRCDPISGHTALYWYRQSLGQGLEFLIYFQGNSAPDKSGLPSDRFSAERTGGSVSTLTIQRTQQEDSAVYLCASSLGSSGLNEQFFGPGTRLTVL.

The rearrangement uses TRBV24-1 and TRBJ2-1; TRBD1 matches at 7 bases. The germline gives CDR1 KGHDR, CDR2 SFDVKD. The J segment lost 13 bases and the V segment lost 1 base, leaving 6 bases of the junction unmatched. The CDR3 consists of 13 residues. CDR3 DNA sequence: TGTGCCACCAGTGATTTCTGGCAGGGGGAACAGTTCTTC. Its protein product is CATSDFWQGEQFF.

V is TRBV5-4 and J is TRBJ1-4; 9 bases map to TRBD1. The CDR3 is 15 amino acids. CDR1 SGHNT and CDR2 YYREEE come from the germline V gene (reference sequence). J was trimmed by 6 bases and V by 4 bases; bases with no gene match: 7. This chain's CDR3 is CASSPKTGGDEKLFF. DNA for the CDR3: TGTGCCAGCAGCCCGAAGACAGGGGGGGATGAAAAACTGTTTTTT.

V usage is TRBV9 and J usage is TRBJ2-3; 7 bases are shared with TRBD2. The length of the CDR3 is 15 residues. V lost 0 bases and J lost 4; bases outside the gene matches: 5. The germline CDR1 and CDR2 sequences are SGDLS and YYNGEE. DNA for the CDR3: TGTGCCAGCAGCGTAGGGGGGAGGGCCCCAGATACGCAGTATTTT. This translates into CASSVGGRAPDTQYF.

The chain has TRBV2 and TRBJ2-1, with 13 bases matching TRBD2. The trim removed 6 bases at V and 6 bases at J, leaving 11 bases unmatched. CDR1 and CDR2 from the germline V gene are SNHLY and FYNNEI. This CDR3 is 17 amino acids long. The CDR3: CASRKKILAGGGNEQFF. The CDR3 DNA reads TGTGCCAGCAGGAAGAAGATACTAGCGGGAGGGGGCAATGAGCAGTTCTTC.

This clone was detected only once. V is TRBV9 and J is TRBJ2-2, with D possibly being TRBD1 (5 bases). CDR3 size: 15 residues. Trimming left V 0 bases short and J 2 bases short, with 8 bases between. Germline CDR1 reads SGDLS; CDR2 reads YYNGEE. The CDR3 sequence: CASSVGGANTGELFF. The CDR3 coding sequence is TGTGCCAGCAGCGTAGGGGGCGCAAACACCGGGGAGCTGTTTTTT.

The DNA of the CDR3 is TGTGCCAGCTCAAGGACAGCCACCGGGGAGCTGTTTTTT. As protein: CASSRTATGELFF. The chain recombines TRBV18 with TRBJ2-2; a possible D gene is TRBD1 (6 bases). From germline, CDR1 is KGHSH and CDR2 LQKENI. V was clipped by 5 bases and J by 4 bases, with 8 bases between them. There are 13 residues in the CDR3. Full variable domain (remainder filled in from reference TRBV18 and TRBJ2-2): NAGVMQNPRHLVRRRGQEARLRCSPMKGHSHVYWYRQLPEEGLKFMVYLQKENIIDESGMPKERFSAEFPKEGPSILRIQQVVRGDSAAYFCASSRTATGELFFGEGSRLTVL.

The CDR3 is CASSLEDSTNSYEQYF. The CDR3 coding sequence is TGTGCCAGCAGCTTAGAGGACAGCACTAACTCCTACGAGCAGTACTTC. V usage is TRBV7-6 and J usage is TRBJ2-7, with D maybe TRBD1 (6 bases). This CDR3 has 16 residues. In germline, CDR1 is SGHVS, CDR2 FNYEAQ. Trimming took 1 base from V and 0 from J, leaving 13 bases between them.

This chain uses TRBV4-2 with TRBJ1-2; TRBD1 matches at 7 bases. V lost 4 bases and J lost 6; bases outside the gene matches: 8. Per germline, CDR1 LGHNA and CDR2 YNFKEQ. The CDR3 consists of 14 residues. The CDR3 region has the DNA TGTGCCAGCAGCCGCGGGAACAGGGGTGATGGCTACACCTTC. Its translation is CASSRGNRGDGYTF.

The chain joins TRBV5-1 to TRBJ2-7; 9 positions agree with TRBD1. The ends lost 4 bases at V and 2 bases at J; junction bases unmatched: 4. Per the germline V gene, CDR1 is SGHRS and CDR2 is YFSETQ. The CDR3 runs to 14 residues. The CDR3 is CASSTGQGPYEQYF. DNA for the CDR3: TGCGCCAGCAGCACCGGACAGGGGCCCTACGAGCAGTACTTC.

The rearrangement joins TRBV18 to TRBJ2-7, with D possibly matching TRBD1 (5 bases). CDR3 size: 12 residues. V lost 3 bases and J lost 6, with 9 bases in between. In germline, CDR1 is KGHSH, CDR2 LQKENI. The CDR3 region has the DNA TGTGCCAGCTCACCTCAGGGAAGCGAGCAGTACTTC. Protein sequence: CASSPQGSEQYF.

The chain combines TRBV4-1 with TRBJ2-1, with 8 bases that match TRBD2. Unmatched junction bases numbered 18, after V lost 5 bases and J lost 3 bases. The germline gives CDR1 MGHRA, CDR2 YSYEKL. This CDR3 region has 19 residues. CDR3 nucleotide sequence: TGCGCCAGCAGCAGGTCCGGGACTAGGATTCGTGCGGTCTACAATGAGCAGTTCTTC. Its translation: CASSRSGTRIRAVYNEQFF.

The V and J genes are TRBV24-1 and TRBJ2-3; TRBD2 is a possible D gene (5 bases). The CDR3 length is 15 residues. Germline assignment: CDR1 KGHDR and CDR2 SFDVKD. V gave up 3 bases and J gave up 5 bases, with 14 bases separating them. The CDR3 loop reads CATSDHRGYKDTQYF. CDR3 nucleotides: TGTGCCACCAGTGATCATAGAGGGTATAAAGATACGCAGTATTTT.

This clone was picked up a small number of times. The CDR3 here is CASSQIGRGTGELFF. As DNA, the CDR3 is TGCGCCAGCAGTCAGATCGGGAGAGGGACCGGGGAGCTGTTTTTT. The chain recombines TRBV23-1 with TRBJ2-2, with D perhaps TRBD2 (6 bases). TRBV23-1 is an open reading frame, and its role is uncertain. Deletions cut 3 bases from V and 5 bases from J, with 13 bases between. This CDR3 has 15 residues.

The chain joins TRBV11-3 to TRBJ2-3; a possible D gene is TRBD2 (6 bases). The CDR3 is made up of 16 amino acids. Germline V CDR1 and CDR2: SGHNT, YENEEA. V was clipped by 2 bases and J by 6 bases, with 18 bases between them. CDR3 DNA sequence: TGTGCCAGCAGCTTAAGCGCGGGAAGCTGGGCGGATACGCAGTATTTT. It specifies CASSLSAGSWADTQYF.